The 9 T cell receptor beta chains given below trace back to one sample, sequenced in a study of T cell responses to AZD1222 COVID-19 vaccine. Sequencing was performed with immunoSEQ multiplex PCR; in TCRdb, only in-frame clones are kept and a portion is missing. The repertoire holds around 150,000 clones, about 90% seen once, with around 0.99% in the top ten. The source was peripheral blood, collected 28 days after the second AZD1222 dose. The receptors were sampled from an adult who received the AZD1222 COVID-19 vaccine.

The rearrangement joins TRBV6-5 to TRBJ2-6; possible D gene TRBD1, 6 bases. The CDR3 is made up of 14 amino acids. Germline CDR1 is MNHEY and CDR2 is SVGAGI. Trimming left V 8 bases short and J 2 bases short, with 10 bases between. The CDR3 reads CASLNRAGANVLTF. The CDR3 bases are TGTGCCAGCCTTAACAGGGCTGGGGCCAACGTCCTGACTTTC.

V is TRBV9 and J is TRBJ2-1; TRBD2 aligns across 12 bases. The J segment lost 4 bases and the V segment lost 4 bases, leaving 6 bases of the junction unmatched. CDR1 SGDLS and CDR2 YYNGEE come from the germline V gene. The CDR3 has 16 amino acids. The CDR3 nucleotides read TGTGCCAGCAGCATCCGACTAGCGGGGGATTACAATGAGCAGTTCTTC. Encoded protein: CASSIRLAGDYNEQFF.

The J gene is TRBJ2-7, the V gene TRBV27; TRBD1 matches at 9 bases. The CDR3 runs to 13 residues. V dropped 4 bases and J dropped 2; count of bases not matched to a gene: 0. Germline CDR1 and CDR2: MNHEY and SMNVEV (reference sequence). The CDR3 DNA reads as TGTGCCAGCAGTTGGACAGGGGCCTACGAGCAGTACTTC. Amino acid sequence: CASSWTGAYEQYF.

V gene TRBV4-1 combines with J gene TRBJ2-7; D possibly corresponds to TRBD1 (5 bases). Germline assignment: CDR1 MGHRA and CDR2 YSYEKL. The CDR3 extends over 13 amino acids. V was cut by 2 bases and J by 7 bases, with 12 bases left in between. CDR3 protein: CASSQPGSGEQYF. CDR3 DNA sequence: TGCGCCAGCAGCCAACCAGGGTCCGGGGAGCAGTACTTC.

The chain combines TRBV18 with TRBJ1-4; maybe TRBD1 (5 bases). The ends were cut back, 0 bases at V and 7 bases at J, with 15 bases in the middle. Germline CDR1 reads KGHSH; CDR2 reads LQKENI. The CDR3 totals 16 residues. DNA of the CDR3: TGTGCCAGCTCACCACCGTCGGGGGGGATAGGTGAAAAACTGTTTTTT. The encoded protein is CASSPPSGGIGEKLFF.

The rearrangement joins TRBV5-4 to TRBJ1-1; D is ambiguous. There are 14 residues in the CDR3. Germline CDR1 SGHNT, CDR2 YYREEE (reference sequence). Trimming removed 1 base from V and 1 base from J, with 8 bases in between. The CDR3 reads CASSLYRQNTEAFF. The CDR3 coding sequence is TGTGCCAGCAGCTTGTACCGGCAGAACACTGAAGCTTTCTTT. The full variable domain, with the rest looked up from reference TRBV5-4 and TRBJ1-1, is ETGVTQSPTHLIKTRGQQVTLRCSSQSGHNTVSWYQQALGQGPQFIFQYYREEENGRGNFPPRFSGLQFPNYSSELNVNALELDDSALYLCASSLYRQNTEAFFGQGTRLTVV.

The chain links TRBV4-2 to TRBJ2-3; TRBD1 might be the D (5 bases). Germline CDR1 LGHNA, CDR2 YNFKEQ. This CDR3 spans 16 amino acids. V lost 0 bases to trimming and J lost 0 bases, with 10 bases between them. Here the CDR3 DNA reads TGTGCCAGCAGCCAAGAGGGGCTCTCTAGCACAGATACGCAGTATTTT. It yields the protein CASSQEGLSSTDTQYF.

This clone was picked up a small number of times. The genes are TRBV19 and TRBJ1-2; D call uncertain. This CDR3 is built from 15 residues. V was clipped by 1 base and J by 4 bases, with 13 bases between them. CDR1 is LNHDA and CDR2 is SQIVND in the germline V gene (reference sequence). CDR3 amino acids: CASSIGFDNSYGYTF. The DNA for the CDR3 is TGTGCCAGTAGTATAGGGTTCGACAACTCCTATGGCTACACCTTC.

This clone came up once. The gene calls are TRBV7-9 and TRBJ1-3; 9 positions agree with TRBD1. Germline CDR1 reads SEHNR; CDR2 reads FQNEAQ (reference sequence). The CDR3 runs to 16 residues. The junction had 4 bases not matched to a gene; V was cut back by 4 bases and J by 0 bases. In DNA form, the CDR3 reads TGTGCCAGCAGCTCCGTACAGGGGGCCTCTGGAAACACCATATATTTT. Protein product: CASSSVQGASGNTIYF. The whole variable domain, remainder taken from reference TRBV7-9 and TRBJ1-3, is DTGVSQNPRHKITKRGQNVTFRCDPISEHNRLYWYRQTLGQGPEFLTYFQNEAQLEKSRLLSDRFSAERPKGSFSTLEIQRTEQGDSAMYLCASSSVQGASGNTIYFGEGSWLTVV.